This record concerns one T cell receptor beta chain sequence. The data are from a study of T cell clones after liver transplantation. As for the study in general: HCV positivity affected three of eight recipients; the rest lacked autoimmune or viral indications.

Profiling relied on immunoSEQ multiplex PCR, and the TCRdb table lists in-frame clones only, not all of them. This sample has 70,000 or so clones, with around 92% found just once. Sequencing was performed on CD4+ T cells from blood, taken 25 months after liver transplant. The TCR sequence derives from a human patient who received a liver transplant. A share of the T cells may be of graft donor origin.

The CDR3 sequence: CASSLFGGQVVGYTF. CDR3 sequence (DNA): TGTGCCAGCAGCTTATTTGGGGGACAGGTCGTTGGCTACACCTTC. The J gene is TRBJ1-2, the V gene TRBV7-2, with TRBD1 identical over 8 bases. With 2 bases clipped from V and 7 bases from J, the junction kept 9 bases outside the gene matches. The germline CDR1 and CDR2 sequences are SGHTA and FQGNSA. The CDR3 consists of 15 residues.